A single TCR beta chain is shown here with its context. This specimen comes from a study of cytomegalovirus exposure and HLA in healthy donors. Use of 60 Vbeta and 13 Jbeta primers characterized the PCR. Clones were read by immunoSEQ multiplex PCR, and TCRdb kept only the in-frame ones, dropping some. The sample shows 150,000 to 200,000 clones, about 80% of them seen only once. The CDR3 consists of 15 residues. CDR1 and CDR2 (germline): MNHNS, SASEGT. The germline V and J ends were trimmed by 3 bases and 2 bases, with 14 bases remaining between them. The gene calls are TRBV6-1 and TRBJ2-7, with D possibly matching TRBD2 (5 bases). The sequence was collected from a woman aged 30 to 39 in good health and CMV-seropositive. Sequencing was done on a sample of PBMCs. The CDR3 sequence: CASSDPYGIPYEQYF. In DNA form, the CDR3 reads TGTGCCAGCAGTGATCCCTACGGGATTCCCTACGAGCAGTACTTC.